This TCR beta chain was identified in a study of tumor-infiltrating lymphocytes in primary liver carcinoma listed by TCRdb under 2017. Regarding the research as a whole: Of the five patients, three men and two women aged 30 to 69 years, four had hepatocellular carcinoma and one had combined HCC and intrahepatic cholangiocarcinoma. The five patients had tumors of stage T1-T3 N0M0, with maximum diameters ranging from about 4 to 11 cm. A total of 35 or so specimens from 5 patients, comprising some 25 tumor regions, 5 adjacent noncancerous liver tissues and 5 peripheral blood samples, were covered by TCRbeta repertoire sequencing. To link TCRbeta repertoire diversity to the local molecular phenotype, the 20 to 25 tumor region samples were profiled with Agilent mRNA microarrays. Each sample produced roughly 3.65 to 7.5 million productive TCRbeta reads, and read depth showed no significant difference between tissue types. Reproducibility between technical replicate repertoires was high, with correlation coefficients above 0.98 and mean shared-clone rates approximately 0.9. The study combined TCRbeta repertoire sequencing, expression microarrays and whole-exome sequencing across five regions of each liver tumor, with adjacent normal tissue and blood.

Starting from about 500 ng total RNA, TCRbeta-specific cDNA was produced by reverse transcription with a constant-region primer and ProtoScript II reverse transcriptase. The TCRbeta libraries were prepared through three rounds of nested multiplex PCR following a slightly modified ARM-PCR procedure. Each of the first two PCR rounds ran for approximately 10 cycles and used multiplex TRBV1-TRBV30 forward primers together with a Cbeta reverse primer. Sample barcodes and Illumina adapters were added in a final 25-cycle PCR using Deep VentR polymerase. Amplicons of 200-500 bp were gel-purified with a QIAquick gel extraction kit before sequencing. TCRbeta amplicons were sequenced on an Illumina HiSeq 2500 with 250-bp paired-end reads. Regarding the original processing steps: To recover full CDR3 sequences, reads were quality-trimmed using Trimmomatic v0.33 and paired reads were then merged using FLASH v1.2.11. V, D and J germline segments were assigned to the rearranged TCRbeta sequences by MiGEC v1.2.1b. VDJtools v1.0.0 computed clonotype statistics and Shannon-Wiener diversity indices. Except for diversity analysis, only each sample's 250 most abundant clonotypes were used in subsequent analyses to reduce sampling bias. TCRdb reran the public reads through fastp at Q25 and MiXCR, keeping productive beta chains. Every distinct CDR3 protein forms one entry, paired with its most common genes and DNA. TCRdb, not the original authors, processed these V and J calls. This sample lists tens of thousands of distinct CDR3 sequences; 72% were detected once. Approximately 19% of the sample goes to the ten largest clones.

Broad study findings and their caveats: Only the TCR beta chain was sequenced, which likely underestimates true repertoire diversity because unpaired alpha chains were not captured. The top 250 clones made up a significantly larger repertoire fraction in tumors than in blood (p = 0.039). The study included only four or five patients, and the authors note findings should be validated in a larger study. Bulk unsorted samples precluded comparing CD4+ and CD8+ T cell repertoires. Pairs of tumor regions showed greater repertoire overlap (mean around 35%) than tumor-adjacent pairs (17%) or tumor-blood pairs (approximately 15%), which is consistent with antigen-driven expansion. Only about 7.5-25% of top clones were found in all five regions of a tumor, suggesting spatial heterogeneity of tumor-infiltrating T cells.

Note on this clonotype: Its antigen remains unidentified. One junction end does not reproduce the germline sequence, and a read error may be involved.

Without any cell sorting, total RNA and DNA were extracted together from around 20-30 mg of bulk tissue using the AllPrep DNA/RNA mini kit. About 5 patients with histopathologically diagnosed primary liver carcinoma underwent surgical resection in China between late 2015 and March 2016. Chronic HBV infection was present in the patients, and the patients were treatment-naive at sampling. Each tumor was sampled at five spatially separated regions: the superior, inferior, left-lateral and right-lateral poles and the tumor centre. According to histology, viable tumor cells made up more than 85% of every tumor sample. Fresh tumor and adjacent tissue pieces were bisected, with one half stored in RNAlater at -80 degrees C and the other half sent for histology. The germline V gene yields SGHDN for CDR1 and FVKESK for CDR2. Including cysteine and phenylalanine, the CDR3 has 13 amino acids. The CDR3 DNA has 39 bases and is translated from base 1.

This TCR was sampled from a man in his forties or fifties with primary liver carcinoma and hepatitis B virus infection. The sequenced material came from liver tumor tissue from sampling region 1. According to the study, the label for this sample's cell subset or site signals: tumor region T1, superior pole. The chain is made from TRBV14 and TRBJ2-3; perhaps TRBD2 is the D gene, with 6 bases matching. The nucleotides read TGTACCAGCGGCATCGGGAGTGGAGATACGCAGTATTTT. The translation is CTSGIGSGDTQYF.